Shown below are 30 T cell receptor beta chains from a single sample sequenced in a study of shared clonotypes between healthy human individuals. Clones were sequenced by immunoSEQ multiplex PCR, and TCRdb holds only the in-frame ones, with some missing. The top ten hold around 0.35% of the sample, which has 2 million to 2.5 million clones, around 93% seen once. Sequenced input: naive CD4+ T cells from PBMCs. Regarding subset: CD45RA+ positively selected. These receptors all stem from a man aged 18 to 30 in good health. Some clones in this sample may be carry-over from other donors' samples.

V usage is TRBV28 and J usage is TRBJ2-2; the D gene is possibly TRBD1 (6 bases). The CDR3 is 15 amino acids. The V gene's germline CDR1 is MDHEN and CDR2 SYDVKM. Between the trimmed V and J ends, which lost 4 bases and 1 base, there was a span of 10 bases. CDR3 region: CASSSDRWNTGELFF. CDR3 DNA sequence: TGTGCCAGCAGTTCTGACAGGTGGAACACCGGGGAGCTGTTTTTT.

This sequence joins TRBV7-2 and TRBJ2-4; TRBD2 agrees at 9 bases. V was clipped by 1 base and J by 0 bases; unmatched bases: 4. Germline-derived CDR1 and CDR2 are SGHTA and FQGNSA. The CDR3 totals 17 residues. The CDR3 here is CASSLELAGVAKNIQYF. DNA of the CDR3: TGTGCCAGCAGCTTAGAACTAGCGGGTGTAGCCAAAAACATTCAGTACTTC. The full variable domain, completed using reference TRBV7-2 and TRBJ2-4, is GAGVSQSPSNKVTEKGKDVELRCDPISGHTALYWYRQSLGQGLEFLIYFQGNSAPDKSGLPSDRFSAERTGGSVSTLTIQRTQQEDSAVYLCASSLELAGVAKNIQYFGAGTRLSVL.

This clone was observed once. The chain uses TRBV5-1 and TRBJ2-7; the match to TRBD2 covers 7 bases. The germline gives CDR1 SGHRS, CDR2 YFSETQ. J gave up 6 bases and V 3 bases, and 12 bases lay outside the gene matches. This CDR3 comprises 15 residues. This chain's CDR3 is CASSWGGSRGPEQYF. The DNA of the CDR3 is TGCGCCAGCAGCTGGGGGGGTAGTAGGGGCCCCGAGCAGTACTTC.

The CDR3 nucleotides are TGCGCCAGCACCTTACAGGGGGGAGGGCAAGAGACCCAGTACTTC. This translates into CASTLQGGGQETQYF. V is TRBV5-1 and J is TRBJ2-5, with TRBD1 as a possible D gene (8 bases). V was pared by 6 bases and J by 2 bases, with 17 bases between. Germline V CDR1 and CDR2: SGHRS, YFSETQ. This CDR3 spans 15 amino acids.

The rearrangement uses TRBV19 and TRBJ2-3; D is possibly TRBD1 (6 bases). Trimming took off 5 bases at V and 3 bases at J, with 15 bases between the two ends. The germline CDR1 and CDR2 sequences are LNHDA and SQIVND (reference sequence). The CDR3 is 15 residues long. The CDR3 DNA is TGTGCCAGTAGTTTCTTTCCAGGGGCGACAGATACGCAGTATTTT. Residues: CASSFFPGATDTQYF.

The rearrangement uses TRBV28 and TRBJ2-2; D is unclear. CDR3 size: 19 residues. Germline V gene lookup returns CDR1 MDHEN and CDR2 SYDVKM. The V end was cut by 3 bases, the J end by 5 bases, with 25 bases between. CDR3 in amino acids: CASSLLSLRRNDLTGELFF. CDR3 DNA: TGTGCCAGCAGTTTGTTAAGTCTTCGCCGCAACGATCTTACCGGGGAGCTGTTTTTT. Full variable domain (remainder filled in from reference TRBV28 and TRBJ2-2): DVKVTQSSRYLVKRTGEKVFLECVQDMDHENMFWYRQDPGLGLRLIYFSYDVKMKEKGDIPEGYSVSREKKERFSLILESASTNQTSMYLCASSLLSLRRNDLTGELFFGEGSRLTVL.

V gene TRBV6-5 combines with J gene TRBJ2-7, with D uncertain. Germline-derived CDR1 and CDR2 are MNHEY and SVGAGI. The ends were cut back, 2 bases at V and 2 bases at J, with 10 bases in the middle. The CDR3 runs 14 residues. The CDR3 loop reads CASSYSRITYEQYF. Here the CDR3 DNA reads TGTGCCAGCAGTTACAGCAGGATCACCTACGAGCAGTACTTC.

The rearrangement links TRBV10-3 to TRBJ2-7, with 10 bases aligning to TRBD1. CDR3 size: 12 residues. The V segment lost 10 bases and the J segment 3 bases; nucleotides outside the gene matches: 3. The V gene's germline CDR1 is ENHRY and CDR2 SYGVKD. The CDR3 DNA sequence: TGTGCCACGAGGACAGGGGGCTACGAGCAGTACTTC. It is translated as CATRTGGYEQYF.

The V call is TRBV5-6, the J call TRBJ2-1; D remains unclear. Germline V lookup: CDR1 SGHDT, CDR2 YYEEEE. Trimming cost V 5 bases and J 0 bases, with 15 bases left between them. This CDR3 has 16 residues. CDR3 residues: CASRPFSQSSYNEQFF. The CDR3 nucleotides read TGTGCCAGCAGACCCTTTTCCCAGAGCTCCTACAATGAGCAGTTCTTC. The whole variable domain, remainder taken from reference TRBV5-6 and TRBJ2-1, is DAGVTQSPTHLIKTRGQQVTLRCSPKSGHDTVSWYQQALGQGPQFIFQYYEEEERQRGNFPDRFSGHQFPNYSSELNVNALLLGDSALYLCASRPFSQSSYNEQFFGPGTRLTVL.

The V gene is TRBV19, the J gene TRBJ2-1; 7 nucleotides line up with TRBD1. This CDR3 has 13 residues. V lost 7 bases to trimming and J lost 7 bases; unmatched junction nucleotides: 7. CDR1 is LNHDA and CDR2 is SQIVND in the germline V gene (reference sequence). The DNA of the CDR3 is TGTGCCAGTACCTACGGACAGGTTAATGAGCAGTTCTTC. Its protein product is CASTYGQVNEQFF.

This chain joins TRBV28 and TRBJ2-7; perhaps TRBD2 as D (7 bases). The CDR3 totals 14 residues. Germline V gene lookup returns CDR1 MDHEN and CDR2 SYDVKM. V lost 3 bases and J lost 3, with 12 bases in between. CDR3 in amino acids: CASSLRGGVYEQYF. The CDR3 nucleotides are TGTGCCAGCAGTTTGAGGGGGGGAGTCTACGAGCAGTACTTC.

This clone was seen just once. The chain has TRBV12-5 and TRBJ1-5; D remains ambiguous. The length of the CDR3 is 11 residues. Germline loops: CDR1 LGHNT, CDR2 FRNRAP. With 4 bases removed from V and 4 bases from J, the gap between germline ends came to 2 bases. Here the CDR3 DNA reads TGTGCTAGTGGTTCGAATCAGCCCCAGCATTTT. Protein: CASGSNQPQHF. The full variable domain, with the rest looked up from reference TRBV12-5 and TRBJ1-5, is DARVTQTPRHKVTEMGQEVTMRCQPILGHNTVFWYRQTMMQGLELLAYFRNRAPLDDSGMPKDRFSAEMPDATLATLKIQPSEPRDSAVYFCASGSNQPQHFGDGTRLSIL.

This chain connects TRBV11-2 to TRBJ2-3, with a possible D match to TRBD2 (6 bases). CDR3 length: 15 amino acids. Deletions cut 0 bases from V and 1 base from J, with 8 bases between. Germline CDR1 SGHAT, CDR2 FQNNGV. In DNA form, the CDR3 reads TGTGCCAGCAGCTTAGAAGGCGGGGGCACAGATACGCAGTATTTT. It yields the protein CASSLEGGGTDTQYF.

The chain uses TRBV4-1 and TRBJ2-3; TRBD1 or TRBD2 may be the D gene (5 bases each). CDR1 is MGHRA and CDR2 is YSYEKL in the germline V gene. CDR3 size: 15 residues. V was clipped by 4 bases and J by 1 base, with 12 bases between them. CDR3 nucleotide sequence: TGCGCCAGCAGCCGCCCAGAGGGGCGCACAGATACGCAGTATTTT. Its protein is CASSRPEGRTDTQYF.

The chain uses TRBV28 and TRBJ2-7; a possible D gene is TRBD1 (5 bases). Germline CDR1 MDHEN, CDR2 SYDVKM. Trimming shortened V by 4 bases and J by 2 bases, and 12 bases separated the two germline ends. The CDR3 has 14 amino acids. The CDR3 nucleotides read TGTGCCAGCAGTTATTCCACAGGAACCTACGAGCAGTACTTC. As protein: CASSYSTGTYEQYF.

The rearrangement joins TRBV5-5 to TRBJ1-1; D is undetermined. The CDR3 sequence is 13 residues long. V shed 4 bases and J shed 4 bases, with 11 bases lying between them. Germline V CDR1 and CDR2: SGHKS, YYEKEE (reference sequence). The CDR3 here is CASSPTPGTEAFF. CDR3 in DNA: TGTGCCAGCAGCCCGACGCCCGGCACTGAAGCTTTCTTT.

This sequence joins TRBV7-6 and TRBJ2-5; 10 nucleotides align to TRBD1. The end of the DNA fits TRBJ2-7 better, so the J call may be wrong. The germline V gene encodes CDR1 SGHVS and CDR2 FNYEAQ. This CDR3 spans 15 amino acids. Here the CDR3 DNA reads TGTGCCAGCAGCTTAGAAGGACAGGGGGGGTACGAGCAGTACTTC. Its protein product is CASSLEGQGGYEQYF.

J is TRBJ1-4 and V is TRBV5-1; D gene uncertain. Germline loops: CDR1 SGHRS, CDR2 YFSETQ. The V and J ends lost 0 bases and 3 bases respectively, with 6 bases between them. This CDR3 is built from 14 residues. Here the CDR3 DNA reads TGCGCCAGCAGCTTGGCGTCACCTAATGAAAAACTGTTTTTT. It encodes CASSLASPNEKLFF.

V and J are TRBV7-2 and TRBJ1-2, with a tentative D call TRBD1 (5 bases). The germline V gene has CDR1 SGHTA and CDR2 FQGNSA. V gave up 5 bases and J gave up 4 bases, with 20 bases separating them. The CDR3 runs to 16 residues. This chain's CDR3 is CASSPRGRTRGYGYTF. CDR3 nucleotides: TGTGCCAGCAGCCCGCGGGGCAGGACGAGAGGCTATGGCTACACCTTC.

The CDR3 nucleotides are TGTGCCAGCAGCCCGGGGGGGTCGAGCAATCAGCCCCAGCATTTT. Translated, it gives CASSPGGSSNQPQHF. V and J are TRBV6-6 and TRBJ1-5, with a tentative D call TRBD1 (5 bases). The length of the CDR3 is 15 residues. From germline, CDR1 is MNHNY and CDR2 SVGAGI (reference sequence). V shed 6 bases and J shed 1 base, with 13 bases lying between them.

The chain is built from TRBV28 and TRBJ2-7; TRBD1 matches 10 bases. Germline assignment: CDR1 MDHEN and CDR2 SYDVKM. This CDR3 contains 18 residues. Germline trimming cut 3 bases from V and 9 bases from J; bases unmatched to any gene: 20. In nucleotides, the CDR3 is TGTGCCAGCAGTTTCCGGGACAGGGGACCCCCATTAAAACTGGGGCAGTACTTC. Translation gives CASSFRDRGPPLKLGQYF.

This clone was detected only a few times. This sample includes further DNA sequences coding for the same CDR3. The chain joins TRBV5-1 to TRBJ1-2, with 8 bases matching TRBD1. This CDR3 is built from 15 residues. Germline assignment: CDR1 SGHRS and CDR2 YFSETQ. With V trimmed by 2 bases and J by 1 base, 4 bases remained unmatched. CDR3 region: CASSLGTGVNYGYTF. CDR3 nucleotide sequence: TGCGCCAGCAGCTTAGGGACAGGAGTTAACTATGGCTACACCTTC.

For this clone: One end of the junction does not line up with germline, which may come from a read error. The same CDR3 is also encoded by other DNA sequences in this sample. V and J are TRBV2 and TRBJ1-2; D is uncertain. The CDR3 runs to 9 residues. Germline assignment: CDR1 SNHLY and CDR2 FYNNEI. As DNA, the CDR3 is TGCGCCAGCAGTGGTGGCTACACCTTC. Translation: CASSGGYTF.

The chain has TRBV29-1 and TRBJ1-4; maybe TRBD1 (5 bases). This CDR3 comprises 15 residues. V was trimmed by 1 base and J by 8 bases, leaving 17 bases between them. Germline V lookup: CDR1 SQVTM, CDR2 ANQGSEA. The CDR3 nucleotides are TGCAGCGTTGAAGGACTCCCGGGGACGGGAGAAAAACTGTTTTTT. Its protein is CSVEGLPGTGEKLFF. The whole variable domain, filled in from reference TRBV29-1 and TRBJ1-4, reads SAVISQKPSRDICQRGTSLTIQCQVDSQVTMMFWYRQQPGQSLTLIATANQGSEATYESGFVIDKFPISRPNLTFSTLTVSNMSPEDSSIYLCSVEGLPGTGEKLFFGSGTQLSVL.

This clone has more than one count but fewer than ten. The rearrangement links TRBV29-1 to TRBJ1-1, with D maybe TRBD1 (5 bases). The germline CDR1 and CDR2 sequences are SQVTM and ANQGSEA. Trimming shortened V by 1 base and J by 10 bases, and 13 bases separated the two germline ends. The CDR3 covers 12 residues. The DNA for the CDR3 is TGCAGCGTTGAAGTGGACGGGGCGCGAGCTTTCTTT. Translating gives CSVEVDGARAFF.

J is TRBJ2-7 and V is TRBV7-2, with a tentative D call TRBD2 (6 bases). Trimming cost V 4 bases and J 7 bases, with 11 bases left between them. The CDR3 length is 12 residues. CDR1 is SGHTA and CDR2 is FQGNSA in the germline V gene. CDR3 residues: CASSWSRGEQYF. In DNA, the CDR3 is TGTGCCAGCAGCTGGAGTCGGGGGGAGCAGTACTTC.

This sequence joins TRBV18 and TRBJ2-4; maybe TRBD1 (6 bases). The V gene lost 3 bases and the J gene lost 0 bases, with 15 bases spanning the gap. Germline V CDR1 and CDR2: KGHSH, LQKENI. The length of the CDR3 is 17 residues. CDR3 region: CASSPPVGDIAKNIQYF. The CDR3 nucleotides are TGTGCCAGCTCACCGCCCGTGGGGGACATAGCCAAAAACATTCAGTACTTC.

The V gene is TRBV20-1, the J gene TRBJ2-5; D ambiguous. The CDR3 length is 10 residues. Germline V gene data show CDR1 as DFQATT and CDR2 as SNEGSKA (reference sequence). Between the trimmed V and J ends, which lost 6 bases and 11 bases, there was a span of 13 bases. CDR3 in DNA: TGCAGTGCCCGCCATTTGGAGCAGTACTTC. Translation gives CSARHLEQYF.

In the case of this clone: The sample holds other DNA sequences that translate to the same CDR3. The chain recombines TRBV28 with TRBJ1-2, with D possibly matching TRBD1 (6 bases). The CDR3 contains 13 residues. The V and J ends lost 5 bases and 3 bases respectively, with 10 bases between them. Germline V gives CDR1 MDHEN, CDR2 SYDVKM. The CDR3 region is CASSPDSYYGYTF. CDR3 in DNA: TGTGCCAGCAGTCCGGACAGCTACTATGGCTACACCTTC.

The V gene is TRBV27, the J gene TRBJ2-7; 7 bases are shared with TRBD2. The CDR3 covers 13 residues. The germline CDR1 and CDR2 sequences are MNHEY and SMNVEV (reference sequence). V shed 7 bases, J shed 2 bases, and the junction held 5 bases outside the gene matches. Here the CDR3 reads CASNPRGAYEQYF. The DNA of the CDR3 is TGTGCCAGCAACCCTCGGGGGGCCTACGAGCAGTACTTC.